This TCR beta chain came from a study of T-cell memory formation after mild COVID-19 listed by TCRdb under 2021. For the wider study: Most TCR sequence clusters were specific to one of the two donors. Two young, previously healthy adult volunteers, one female and one male, were included in the cohort. Longitudinal TCRalpha and TCRbeta repertoire sequencing tracked T-cell clones expanding and contracting after mild COVID-19 in two donors. What the work shows at the level of the full study, not this receptor alone: The detection of some responding clones in pre-infection memory suggests that pre-existing cross-reactive memory T cells joined the SARS-CoV-2 response. Contracting CD4+ clones turned up mainly in the CM and EM memory subsets, whereas EMRA was where CD8+ clones were enriched. Whether the second-wave clones peaking on day 37 were SARS-CoV-2 specific was not confirmed. Balanced CD4/CD8 phenotypes were observed for clones contracting from day 15 to 85, whereas a bias towards CD4+ was observed for a second wave of clones expanding from day 15 to 37. The study included only two mild cases, and larger cohorts that include severe cases with pre-infection samples were judged to be necessary.

Reads for this sample came from an Illumina NovaSeq 6000. Using 5'RACE with constant-segment primers, TCRalpha and TCRbeta cDNA libraries were constructed, with sample barcodes and unique molecular identifiers added in the process. RNA was extracted from every sample with Trizol reagent. The libraries were amplified in two PCR steps, and the second step added a second sample barcode and Illumina TruSeq adapters. Sequencing of the libraries was done on an Illumina NovaSeq, producing 2 x 150 bp paired-end reads. The published analysis was carried out like this. The reads were demultiplexed and collapsed into UMI-guided consensus sequences using migec v1.2.7. Using mixcr v2.1.11, UMI consensuses were aligned to TRA and TRB V and J templates and then assembled into clonotypes. A clonotype was counted as expanded or contracted only if both edgeR and NoisET called the change significant, with noise models trained on biological replicates. edgeR calls used a false discovery rate-adjusted p below 0.01 and a log2 fold-change threshold of 1. As an exploratory analysis of dynamics, PCA with hierarchical clustering was applied to max-normalized trajectories of the 1000 most abundant clonotypes. Separately sequenced CD4+ and CD8+ repertoires were used to assign a CD4 or CD8 phenotype to each responding clone. TCRdb redid the processing of the public reads, applying fastp at Q25 and MiXCR, and retained in-frame beta chains. When rows share a CDR3 protein, they turn into one entry using the most common DNA and genes. TCRdb's processing, not the authors' own work, is the source of the V and J calls. Recorded for this sample are 85,000 to 120,000 distinct CDR3 sequences; approximately 15% of them occurred a single time. The ten biggest clones cover 28% of the sample.

Ficoll-Paque density gradient centrifugation was the method used to isolate PBMCs. V has 6 bases trimmed and J has 4 bases trimmed; junction bases matching no gene number 6. The CDR3 runs 15 residues from the cysteine to the phenylalanine. Only the CDR3 portion is preserved as DNA: 45 bases, with reading frame beginning at the first base. CDR1 and CDR2 are read off the germline V gene as SGHVS and FNYEAQ. As concerns this clonotype: There is no known antigen for this receptor. No base quality values were provided; no much bigger clone lies one nucleotide off.

The V gene is TRBV7-6 and the J gene is TRBJ1-5, with 10 bases aligning to TRBD1. This sequence was found in an adult woman who had mild COVID-19 (a few samples of this study predate the infection). The sample titles of this study are shuffled in the database, so cell type and time point are left out; the donor was told from shared clones. Sequencing was carried out using PBMCs or a T cell subset sorted from them (not recorded which). The DNA sequence follows: TGTGCCAGCAGTCTCGGACAGGGGGTTAATCAGCCCCAGCATTTT. This translates into CASSLGQGVNQPQHF.